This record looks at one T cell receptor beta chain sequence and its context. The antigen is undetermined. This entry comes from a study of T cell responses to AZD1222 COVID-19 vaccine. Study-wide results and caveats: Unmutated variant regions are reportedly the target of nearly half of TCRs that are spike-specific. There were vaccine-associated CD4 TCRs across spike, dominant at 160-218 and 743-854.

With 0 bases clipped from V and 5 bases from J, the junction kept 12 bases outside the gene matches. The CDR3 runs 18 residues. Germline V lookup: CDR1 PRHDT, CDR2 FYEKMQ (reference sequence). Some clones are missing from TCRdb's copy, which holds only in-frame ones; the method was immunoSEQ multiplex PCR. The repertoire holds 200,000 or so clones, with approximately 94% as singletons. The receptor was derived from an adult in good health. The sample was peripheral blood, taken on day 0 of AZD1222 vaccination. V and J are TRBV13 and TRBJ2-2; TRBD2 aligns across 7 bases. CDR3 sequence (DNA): TGTGCCAGCAGCTTAGGTTCCGGGGAGGGCGCGAGAACCGGGGAGCTGTTTTTT. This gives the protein CASSLGSGEGARTGELFF.